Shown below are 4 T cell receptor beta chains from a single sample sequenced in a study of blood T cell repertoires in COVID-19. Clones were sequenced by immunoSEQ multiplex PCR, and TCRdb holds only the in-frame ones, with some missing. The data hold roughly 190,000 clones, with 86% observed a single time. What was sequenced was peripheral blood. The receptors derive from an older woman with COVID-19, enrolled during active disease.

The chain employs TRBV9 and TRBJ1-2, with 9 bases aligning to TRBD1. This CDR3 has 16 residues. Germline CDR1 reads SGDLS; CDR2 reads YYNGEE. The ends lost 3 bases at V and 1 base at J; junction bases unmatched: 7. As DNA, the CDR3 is TGTGCCAGCAGCGGGGACAGGGAGGGCGATAACTATGGCTACACCTTC. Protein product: CASSGDREGDNYGYTF. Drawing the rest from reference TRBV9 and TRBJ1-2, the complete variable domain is DSGVTQTPKHLITATGQRVTLRCSPRSGDLSVYWYQQSLDQGLQFLIQYYNGEERAKGNILERFSAQQFPDLHSELNLSSLELGDSALYFCASSGDREGDNYGYTFGSGTRLTVV.

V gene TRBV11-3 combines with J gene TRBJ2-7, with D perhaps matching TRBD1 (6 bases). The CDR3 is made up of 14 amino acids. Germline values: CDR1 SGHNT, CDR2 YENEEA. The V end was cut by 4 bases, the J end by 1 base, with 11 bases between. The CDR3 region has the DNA TGTGCCAGCAGCTCCCCTACAGGGTCCTACGAGCAGTACTTC. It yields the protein CASSSPTGSYEQYF.

The CDR3 DNA reads TGTGCCAGCAGCGTAGTTTTCGAGACGCAGTATTTT. This translates into CASSVVFETQYF. J is TRBJ2-3 and V is TRBV9; D is unresolved. Germline assignment: CDR1 SGDLS and CDR2 YYNGEE. The CDR3 runs to 12 residues. V was trimmed by 0 bases and J by 9 bases, leaving 8 bases between them.

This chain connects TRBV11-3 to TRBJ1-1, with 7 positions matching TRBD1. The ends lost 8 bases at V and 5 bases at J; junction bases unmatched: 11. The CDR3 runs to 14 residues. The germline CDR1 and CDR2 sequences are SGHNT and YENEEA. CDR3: CASGSFGTVTEAFF. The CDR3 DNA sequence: TGTGCCAGCGGAAGCTTTGGGACAGTAACTGAAGCTTTCTTT. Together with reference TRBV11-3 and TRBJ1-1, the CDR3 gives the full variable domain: EAGVVQSPRYKIIEKKQPVAFWCNPISGHNTLYWYLQNLGQGPELLIRYENEEAVDDSQLPKDRFSAERLKGVDSTLKIQPAELGDSAVYLCASGSFGTVTEAFFGQGTRLTVV.